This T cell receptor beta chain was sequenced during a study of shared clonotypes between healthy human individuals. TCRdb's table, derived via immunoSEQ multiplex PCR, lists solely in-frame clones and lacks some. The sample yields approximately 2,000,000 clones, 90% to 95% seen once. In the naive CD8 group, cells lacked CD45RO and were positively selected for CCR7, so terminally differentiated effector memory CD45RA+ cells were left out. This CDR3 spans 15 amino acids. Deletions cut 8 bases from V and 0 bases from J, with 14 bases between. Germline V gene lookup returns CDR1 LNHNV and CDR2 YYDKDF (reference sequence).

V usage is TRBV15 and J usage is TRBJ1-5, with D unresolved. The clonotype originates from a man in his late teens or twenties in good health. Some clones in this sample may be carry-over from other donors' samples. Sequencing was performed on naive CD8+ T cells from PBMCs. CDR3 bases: TGTGCCACCCACCCTAGACCGAATAGCAATCAGCCCCAGCATTTT. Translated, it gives CATHPRPNSNQPQHF. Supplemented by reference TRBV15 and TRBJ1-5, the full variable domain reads DAMVIQNPRYQVTQFGKPVTLSCSQTLNHNVMYWYQQKSSQAPKLLFHYYDKDFNNEADTPDNFQSRRPNTSFCFLDIRSPGLGDTAMYLCATHPRPNSNQPQHFGDGTRLSIL.